This entry features one T cell receptor beta chain sequence. The data were produced by immunoSEQ multiplex PCR, yet TCRdb's version contains in-frame clones alone and is incomplete. The repertoire has approximately 200,000 clones, roughly 82% of them found once; the top ten carry 6% to 9%. These data belong to a study of cytomegalovirus exposure and HLA in healthy donors. V was shortened by 6 bases and J by 5 bases, with 20 bases between the two germline ends. This CDR3 contains 15 residues. The germline CDR1 and CDR2 sequences are SGHDT and YYEEEE. This receptor was identified in a man in his late teens or twenties in good health and CMV-seropositive. The specimen was PBMCs. The V gene is TRBV5-6, the J gene TRBJ2-5; possible D gene TRBD1, 6 bases. This chain's CDR3 is CASNWGTNLKETQYF. CDR3 DNA: TGTGCCAGCAACTGGGGGACAAATTTGAAGGAGACCCAGTACTTC. Variable domain in full (rest from reference TRBV5-6 and TRBJ2-5): DAGVTQSPTHLIKTRGQQVTLRCSPKSGHDTVSWYQQALGQGPQFIFQYYEEEERQRGNFPDRFSGHQFPNYSSELNVNALLLGDSALYLCASNWGTNLKETQYFGPGTRLLVL.